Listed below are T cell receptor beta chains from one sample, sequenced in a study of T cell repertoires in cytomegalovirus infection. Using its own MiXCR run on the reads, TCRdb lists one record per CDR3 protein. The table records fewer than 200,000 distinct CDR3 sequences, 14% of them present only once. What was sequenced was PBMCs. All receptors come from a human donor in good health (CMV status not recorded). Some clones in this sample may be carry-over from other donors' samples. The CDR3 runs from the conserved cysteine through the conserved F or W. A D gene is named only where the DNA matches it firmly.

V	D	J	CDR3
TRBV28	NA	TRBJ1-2	CASSFGTYYGYTF
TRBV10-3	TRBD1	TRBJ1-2	CAISESGQGTHGYTF
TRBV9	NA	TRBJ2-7	CASSFTGTNNYEQYF
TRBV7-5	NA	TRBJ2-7	CISVPEAEPGGLDTDEQYF
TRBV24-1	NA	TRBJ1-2	CATSDPFGGYGYTF
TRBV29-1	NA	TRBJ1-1	CSVELGLGSTEAFF
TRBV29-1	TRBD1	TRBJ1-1	CSVEGRGQQNTEAFF
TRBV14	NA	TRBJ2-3	CASSQDIAGVDTQYF
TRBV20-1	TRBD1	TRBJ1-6	CSASGTGAHSPLHF
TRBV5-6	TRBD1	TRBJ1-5	CASSRGGWSNQPQHF
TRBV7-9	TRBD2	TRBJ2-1	CASSQRSSGRNEQFF
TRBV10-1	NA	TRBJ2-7	CASSEGGAYEQYF
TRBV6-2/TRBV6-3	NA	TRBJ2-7	CASRSGPGSHYEQYF
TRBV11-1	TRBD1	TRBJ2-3	CASSLWTGSDTQYF
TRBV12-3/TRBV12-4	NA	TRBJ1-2	CASRPTGGDYGYTF
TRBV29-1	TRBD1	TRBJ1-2	CSVEDNRGSDYGYTF
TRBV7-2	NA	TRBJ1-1	CASSLAQGLPNTEAFF
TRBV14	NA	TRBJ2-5	CASSPPLGRQETQYF
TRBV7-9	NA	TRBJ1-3	CASHGSSGNTIYF
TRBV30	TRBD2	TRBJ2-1	CAWSPSLLAVTGNEQFF
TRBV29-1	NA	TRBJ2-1	CSVEGNEQFF
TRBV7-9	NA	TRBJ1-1	CASSPASEAFF
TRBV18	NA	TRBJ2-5	CASSPSSRGLWRGPQETQYF
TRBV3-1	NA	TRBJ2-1	CASSQDLRLASEQFF
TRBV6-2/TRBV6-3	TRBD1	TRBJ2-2	CASSYSWGTVANTGELFF
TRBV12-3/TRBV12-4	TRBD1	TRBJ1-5	CASSLRQGAGQPQHF